The text below deals with one T cell receptor beta chain. Its antigen is still unknown. The T cells that were sequenced for TCR beta were CD8+ and CD4+ cells from blood. FACS was used to enrich TEMRA cells, whereas the CD8+ and CD4+ T cells were obtained by negative isolation. This sample stems from a study of CD8 T cells in Susac syndrome. Reverse transcription of about 0.5 to 1 ug RNA was carried out with random hexamers. By means of immunoSEQ multiplex PCR, TCR beta CDR3 spanning 54 Vbeta and 13 Jbeta underwent amplification. TCRdb itself ran the immunoSEQ multiplex PCR reads through MiXCR, one entry per CDR3 protein. The sample contains approximately 110,000 distinct CDR3 sequences, approximately 95% of which appear only once. CDR1 and CDR2 (germline): LGHNT, FRNRAP. Germline trimming cut 3 bases from V and 4 bases from J; bases unmatched to any gene: 6. The CDR3 consists of 15 residues. Overall study results and limits: The study admitted that it had a relatively small number of individuals in its TCR sequencing and HLA analysis.

V gene TRBV12-5 combines with J gene TRBJ1-2, with 9 bases that match TRBD1. Specimen: CD8+ T cells from PBMCs. This TCR was recovered from a human donor with multiple sclerosis. This CDR3 is CASGFTQGASYGYTF. The CDR3 DNA follows: TGTGCTAGTGGTTTCACACAGGGGGCGAGCTATGGCTACACCTTC.